What follows describes a single T cell receptor beta chain. The antigen is not known. This was a deep-level run. The data were produced by immunoSEQ multiplex PCR, yet TCRdb's version contains in-frame clones alone and is incomplete. Of about a million clones in the sample, approximately 80% were seen once. Memory CD4+ cells were the fraction left after CD45RA+ naive selection. Between the trimmed V and J ends, which lost 1 base and 2 bases, there was a span of 12 bases. The CDR3 covers 15 residues. CDR1 and CDR2 from the germline V gene are SGHAT and FQNNGV. The data derive from a study of shared clonotypes between healthy human individuals. Study-wide context: The study enrolled two women and a few men aged 18 to 49. General study findings and limits: Across subsets, estimated richness was generally greater for naive than for memory populations.

The chain carries TRBV11-2 and TRBJ2-7; a weak D match, TRBD2 (5 bases). This TCR derives from a man younger than 35 in good health. Some clones in this sample may be carry-over from other donors' samples. The material sequenced was memory CD4+ T cells from PBMCs. The subset: CD45RA-negative fraction. CDR3 sequence: CASSLVVDGTYEQYF. The CDR3, as DNA: TGTGCCAGCAGCTTAGTTGTGGACGGGACCTACGAGCAGTACTTC.